These 31 T cell receptor beta chains were sequenced from one sample in a study of cytomegalovirus exposure and HLA in healthy donors. The PCR used 60 Vbeta and 13 Jbeta primers. Only in-frame clones appear in the TCRdb table, and some are missing; sequencing was by immunoSEQ multiplex PCR. This sample has roughly 81,000 clones, with 77% found just once. The sample comprised PBMCs. The receptors originated from a boy under 18 in good health and CMV-seronegative.

The chain links TRBV7-6 to TRBJ2-1, with 9 bases fitting TRBD2. V lost 5 bases and J lost 9; bases outside the gene matches: 17. Germline V gene data show CDR1 as SGHVS and CDR2 as FNYEAQ. CDR3 length: 17 amino acids. The CDR3 sequence is CASSGREGLAGRIEQFF. The CDR3 coding sequence is TGTGCCAGCAGCGGCCGGGAAGGCCTAGCGGGAAGAATTGAGCAGTTCTTC.

The chain links TRBV7-2 to TRBJ2-1; D not certain. The CDR3 is made up of 11 amino acids. Per the germline V gene, CDR1 is SGHTA and CDR2 is FQGNSA. CDR3 in DNA: TGTGGAAGCACCTCCTACAATGAGCAGTTCTTC. Translation gives CGSTSYNEQFF.

The chain couples TRBV13 to TRBJ1-1; D is unclear. Per germline, CDR1 PRHDT and CDR2 FYEKMQ (reference sequence). This CDR3 contains 12 residues. V lost 2 bases and J lost 11, with 12 bases in between. The CDR3 spells CASSLMGLDAFF. The DNA of the CDR3 is TGTGCCAGCAGCTTAATGGGCTTGGATGCTTTCTTT.

The J gene is TRBJ1-1, the V gene TRBV29-1; D is perhaps TRBD1 (6 bases). Trimming removed 3 bases from V and 5 bases from J, with 22 bases in between. Germline lookup yields CDR1 SQVTM and CDR2 ANQGSEA. The CDR3 loop spans 16 amino acids. CDR3 in amino acids: CSVDNREGLVETEAFF. The CDR3 DNA reads TGCAGCGTTGATAACAGGGAGGGTTTGGTGGAGACTGAAGCTTTCTTT. The complete variable domain, with remaining parts taken from reference TRBV29-1 and TRBJ1-1, reads SAVISQKPSRDICQRGTSLTIQCQVDSQVTMMFWYRQQPGQSLTLIATANQGSEATYESGFVIDKFPISRPNLTFSTLTVSNMSPEDSSIYLCSVDNREGLVETEAFFGQGTRLTVV.

The sample holds a few counts of this clone. The rearrangement joins TRBV28 to TRBJ1-5, with 7 positions matching TRBD1. After removal of 10 bases from V and 6 bases from J, the junction contained 9 bases not matched to a gene. The CDR3 contains 13 residues. The germline V gene has CDR1 MDHEN and CDR2 SYDVKM. The chain's CDR3 is CATVERGRQPQHF. CDR3 nucleotide sequence: TGTGCCACCGTAGAGAGGGGGCGTCAGCCCCAGCATTTT.

The V and J genes are TRBV19 and TRBJ2-3; maybe TRBD2 (6 bases). CDR1 and CDR2 (germline): LNHDA, SQIVND (reference sequence). Trimming shortened V by 3 bases and J by 4 bases, and 11 bases separated the two germline ends. This CDR3 region has 14 residues. CDR3 sequence (DNA): TGTGCCAGTAGTATGGAGGGCCGATCAGATACGCAGTATTTT. Translation: CASSMEGRSDTQYF.

The rearrangement uses TRBV5-4 and TRBJ2-2; 10 nucleotides align to TRBD2. V lost 0 bases and J lost 8; bases outside the gene matches: 13. This CDR3 comprises 18 residues. From germline, CDR1 is SGHNT and CDR2 YYREEE (reference sequence). The chain's CDR3 is CASSLEAASGGAAGELFF. The CDR3 nucleotides read TGTGCCAGCAGCTTGGAGGCGGCGAGCGGGGGGGCCGCGGGGGAGCTGTTTTTT.

The CDR3 loop is CSVLGVSDTQYF. The CDR3 bases are TGCAGCGTCTTAGGGGTTTCAGATACGCAGTATTTT. The J gene is TRBJ2-3, the V gene TRBV29-1; possible D gene TRBD1, 5 bases. V lost 6 bases, J lost 4 bases, and 11 bases lay in between. This CDR3 region has 12 residues. CDR1 and CDR2 (germline): SQVTM, ANQGSEA.

This chain links TRBV30 with TRBJ1-2; no definite D call. V lost 0 bases and J lost 3, with 11 bases in between. The germline CDR1 and CDR2 sequences are GTSNPN and SVGIG (reference sequence). The length of the CDR3 is 14 residues. CDR3 coding DNA: TGTGCCTGGAGTGTAAACAGTCACCACTATGGCTACACCTTC. Translated, it gives CAWSVNSHHYGYTF.

The V call is TRBV13, the J call TRBJ1-3, with no clear D. Trimming left V 5 bases short and J 8 bases short, with 13 bases between. The CDR3 runs 13 residues. Germline V gene sequence: CDR1 PRHDT, CDR2 FYEKMQ (reference sequence). Written as DNA, the CDR3 is TGTGCCAGCAGCCCGCCCCGGGGAGACACCATATATTTT. As protein: CASSPPRGDTIYF.

J is TRBJ2-1 and V is TRBV27, with 9 bases fitting TRBD2. Germline values: CDR1 MNHEY, CDR2 SMNVEV (reference sequence). The V and J ends lost 11 bases and 16 bases, in that order; junction bases with no gene match: 12. The CDR3 contains 11 residues. The CDR3 loop reads CAAVPGLACFF. The CDR3 DNA is TGTGCCGCGGTACCGGGACTAGCCTGTTTCTTC.

The chain combines TRBV5-3 with TRBJ1-5, with 7 bases identical to TRBD1. TRBV5-3 is an open reading frame, and its role is uncertain. This CDR3 contains 18 residues. V dropped 4 bases and J dropped 7; count of bases not matched to a gene: 20. CDR3 loop: CARSLIRPGTVGRQPQHF. CDR3 sequence (DNA): TGTGCCAGAAGCCTAATCCGACCGGGGACAGTCGGAAGGCAGCCCCAGCATTTT.

CDR3 coding DNA: TGTGCCAGCAGCTCAGGGGTGAACACTGAAGCTTTCTTT. This codes for CASSSGVNTEAFF. The chain recombines TRBV11-2 with TRBJ1-1; possibly TRBD1 for D (6 bases). The CDR3 has 13 amino acids. V was shortened by 4 bases and J by 0 bases, with 6 bases between the two germline ends. The germline gives CDR1 SGHAT, CDR2 FQNNGV.

The chain recombines TRBV27 with TRBJ1-1; TRBD1 might be the D (5 bases). This CDR3 contains 14 residues. Looked up from germline, CDR1 is MNHEY and CDR2 is SMNVEV (reference sequence). Trimming shortened V by 6 bases and J by 5 bases, and 16 bases separated the two germline ends. The CDR3 nucleotides are TGTGCCAGCAGCCTAGGCGGCGGGGGGACTGAAGCTTTCTTT. Translated, it gives CASSLGGGGTEAFF.

The rearrangement joins TRBV7-6 to TRBJ1-2; TRBD1 aligns across 9 bases. This CDR3 has 17 residues. The germline V gene encodes CDR1 SGHVS and CDR2 FNYEAQ. The junction had 9 bases not matched to a gene; V was cut back by 2 bases and J by 2 bases. CDR3 DNA sequence: TGTGCCAGCAGCTTAATTAAGGGGACAGGGACGAACTATGGCTACACCTTC. It specifies CASSLIKGTGTNYGYTF. The whole variable domain, filled in from reference TRBV7-6 and TRBJ1-2, reads GAGVSQSPRYKVTKRGQDVALRCDPISGHVSLYWYRQALGQGPEFLTYFNYEAQQDKSGLPNDRFSAERPEGSISTLTIQRTEQRDSAMYRCASSLIKGTGTNYGYTFGSGTRLTVV.

This clone was detected only a few times. The chain has TRBV11-2 and TRBJ2-5, with D tentatively TRBD1 (6 bases). Germline loops: CDR1 SGHAT, CDR2 FQNNGV. The length of the CDR3 is 16 residues. Trimming left V 6 bases short and J 5 bases short, with 22 bases between. The DNA of the CDR3 is TGTGCCAGCAGACCCCTGGGGACAATGGGTGGGGAGACCCAGTACTTC. This encodes CASRPLGTMGGETQYF.

V and J are TRBV28 and TRBJ2-5, with TRBD1 matching 8 bases. The trim removed 5 bases at V and 5 bases at J, leaving 7 bases unmatched. The germline V gene encodes CDR1 MDHEN and CDR2 SYDVKM. There are 14 residues in the CDR3. For the CDR3, the DNA is TGTGCCAGCAGTAAGGACAGGGAGAGGGAGACCCAGTACTTC. This codes for CASSKDRERETQYF.

V gene TRBV15 combines with J gene TRBJ2-6; the D gene is possibly TRBD1 (5 bases). CDR3 size: 17 residues. Germline CDR1 reads LNHNV; CDR2 reads YYDKDF (reference sequence). V lost 5 bases and J 0 bases, leaving 14 bases between the germline ends. CDR3 DNA sequence: TGTGCCACCAGCCTTGGGGCAGTGCCCTCTGGGGCCAACGTCCTGACTTTC. This codes for CATSLGAVPSGANVLTF.

This chain uses TRBV11-1 with TRBJ2-1; the match to TRBD2 covers 9 bases. Per germline, CDR1 SGHAT and CDR2 FQDESV (reference sequence). This CDR3 has 14 amino acids. The trim removed 5 bases at V and 3 bases at J, leaving 2 bases unmatched. DNA of the CDR3: TGTGCCAGCAGCCATAGCGGGAGCTACAATGAGCAGTTCTTC. Translation: CASSHSGSYNEQFF.

The chain recombines TRBV5-6 with TRBJ2-1, with TRBD2 identical over 7 bases. With 1 base clipped from V and 4 bases from J, the junction kept 5 bases outside the gene matches. Per germline, CDR1 SGHDT and CDR2 YYEEEE. The CDR3 extends over 15 amino acids. The CDR3 DNA follows: TGTGCCAGCAGCTTGACCGGGGAGGGATACAATGAGCAGTTCTTC. Protein sequence: CASSLTGEGYNEQFF.

CDR3 sequence: CASSEYIDEQFF. CDR3 in DNA: TGTGCCAGCAGTGAATATATCGATGAGCAGTTCTTC. The chain has TRBV25-1 and TRBJ2-1; D unresolved. Germline V gives CDR1 MGHDK, CDR2 SYGVNS. The length of the CDR3 is 12 residues. The V gene lost 0 bases and the J gene lost 8 bases, with 5 bases spanning the gap.

The chain uses TRBV30 and TRBJ1-2, with TRBD1 identical over 10 bases. The CDR3 contains 12 residues. The J segment lost 2 bases and the V segment lost 8 bases, leaving 2 bases of the junction unmatched. In germline, CDR1 is GTSNPN, CDR2 SVGIG (reference sequence). The CDR3 spells CAGGQGNYGYTF. The CDR3 nucleotides are TGTGCCGGGGGACAGGGGAACTATGGCTACACCTTC.

This clone was seen a single time. The chain carries TRBV29-1 and TRBJ2-7; the D gene is possibly TRBD1 (6 bases). Trimming removed 6 bases at V and 1 base at J, with 10 bases between. The CDR3 spans 12 residues. The germline gives CDR1 SQVTM, CDR2 ANQGSEA. CDR3 sequence: CSVTGDSYEQYF. In nucleotides, the CDR3 is TGCAGCGTGACAGGCGATTCCTACGAGCAGTACTTC.

V and J are TRBV7-2 and TRBJ1-5; D uncertain. V was trimmed by 1 base and J by 3 bases, leaving 13 bases between them. The CDR3 is made up of 16 amino acids. CDR1 and CDR2 (germline): SGHTA, FQGNSA. CDR3 protein: CASSLGYREFNQPQHF. In DNA form, the CDR3 reads TGTGCCAGCAGCTTAGGGTACAGAGAGTTCAATCAGCCCCAGCATTTT.

V usage is TRBV7-6 and J usage is TRBJ1-4, with 11 nucleotides matching TRBD1. Germline values: CDR1 SGHVS, CDR2 FNYEAQ. The CDR3 runs to 13 residues. V lost 5 bases and J lost 12; bases outside the gene matches: 5. The CDR3 coding sequence is TGTGCCAGCAGCAGGACAGGGGGCGGCGAACTGTTTTTT. Its protein product is CASSRTGGGELFF.

V is TRBV2 and J is TRBJ2-7; 8 nucleotides line up with TRBD1. The CDR3 contains 18 residues. The ends lost 6 bases at V and 3 bases at J; junction bases unmatched: 19. The germline gives CDR1 SNHLY, CDR2 FYNNEI. CDR3 region: CASRVPSKGQGSIYEQYF. The CDR3 DNA is TGTGCCAGCAGAGTTCCCTCGAAAGGACAGGGTTCCATCTACGAGCAGTACTTC.

CDR3 protein: CASSPRTGEQTEAFF. The CDR3, as DNA: TGTGCCAGCAGTCCCCGGACTGGTGAACAGACTGAAGCTTTCTTT. The gene calls are TRBV4-2 and TRBJ1-1; D remains unclear. CDR1 LGHNA and CDR2 YNFKEQ come from the germline V gene. This CDR3 has 15 amino acids. The V gene lost 6 bases and the J gene lost 5 bases, with 19 bases spanning the gap.

The chain joins TRBV21-1 to TRBJ1-5; the DNA was not used to check the table's D call, TRBD1. TRBV21-1 is a documented pseudogene. This CDR3 is 16 amino acids long. The DNA of the CDR3 is TGTGCCAGCAGCAGGCACCAGGGTCTGCGCAATCAGCCCCAGCATTTT. This gives the protein CASSRHQGLRNQPQHF.

This chain connects TRBV27 to TRBJ1-2, with D hard to call. The germline V gene has CDR1 MNHEY and CDR2 SMNVEV (reference sequence). Trimming stripped 2 bases from V and 4 bases from J, with 8 bases between. The length of the CDR3 is 13 residues. The CDR3 DNA follows: TGTGCCAGCAGTTTAACGCCACTCTATGGCTACACCTTC. It is translated as CASSLTPLYGYTF.

The J gene is TRBJ2-1, the V gene TRBV30; TRBD1 agrees at 10 bases. CDR3 size: 13 residues. Germline CDR1 GTSNPN, CDR2 SVGIG (reference sequence). The V gene end was trimmed by 4 bases and the J gene end by 10 bases; junction bases not matched to a gene: 7. CDR3 in amino acids: CAWIGTGVGEQFF. CDR3 nucleotide sequence: TGTGCCTGGATCGGGACAGGGGTCGGGGAGCAGTTCTTC.

A single count supports this clone. The chain uses TRBV2 and TRBJ1-3, with 10 bases fitting TRBD1. From germline, CDR1 is SNHLY and CDR2 FYNNEI. J lost 3 bases, V lost 8 bases, and 4 bases had no gene match. The CDR3 length is 14 residues. Here the CDR3 reads CASQDRGNGNTIYF. In DNA form, the CDR3 reads TGTGCCAGCCAGGACAGGGGGAATGGAAACACCATATATTTT.